This TCR beta chain was obtained from a study of control samples from healthy donors and cancer patients (dated by TCRdb to 2018 to 2021). Libraries were constructed by the immunoSEQ multiplex PCR assay. Held by TCRdb, this immuneACCESS table contains in-frame sequences only and omits some clones. Under half of the omission traces to an unresolved V gene where checked; the cause of the rest is unknown. The sample records 110,000 or so clones, roughly 91% of which are singletons. The ten largest account for approximately 16% of the sample. About this clone itself: No cognate antigen has been identified for it. No base qualities exist here, and no much larger clone lies one base off it.

The germline ends are 16 bases apart after V is trimmed by 3 bases and J by 11 bases. The CDR1 and CDR2 encoded by the germline V gene (reference sequence) are MNHEY and SMNVEV. From the cysteine through the phenylalanine, the CDR3 covers 13 amino acids. The entry retains the CDR3 DNA only, 39 bases that are in frame from base 1. The receptor comes from a woman in her forties or fifties in good health. The sequencing input was blood. Recombination linked TRBV27 to TRBJ1-1; the D gene is possibly TRBD1, with 6 bases matching. The CDR3 region has the sequence CASSFGGGFRAFF. The DNA sequence is as follows: TGTGCCAGCAGTTTTGGAGGGGGATTCCGGGCTTTCTTT.